The text below deals with one T cell receptor (beta chain). A read error may produce the germline difference seen at one junction end. Original processing methods: How many nucleated cells were present was estimated from reference gene primer amplification. Method: immunoSEQ multiplex PCR; TCRdb's copy keeps in-frame clones and lacks some. V and J calls and clone size are as listed in that table; D and trimming were resolved from the DNA. This sample carries under 20,000 clones, 85% to 90% of them seen once, and the ten largest clones take 10% to 15%. The sample is drawn from a study of blood T cell repertoires in COVID-19. Study at large: Spain, Italy and the United States supplied samples that represented acute and convalescent COVID-19. T cells, B-cell-depleted T cells, or PBMCs provided the cDNA or gDNA that served as material.

Germline V CDR1 and CDR2: SGHTA, FQGNSA. CDR3 length equals 13 residues. The receptor was derived from a man in his 60s with active COVID-19. The rearrangement uses TRBV7-2 and TRBJ2-2; weak D call: TRBD2 (6 bases). What was sequenced was peripheral blood. The chain's CDR3 is CASSYERGREPFF. DNA for the CDR3: TGTGCCAGCAGCTACGAAAGAGGACGGGAGCCGTTTTTT.